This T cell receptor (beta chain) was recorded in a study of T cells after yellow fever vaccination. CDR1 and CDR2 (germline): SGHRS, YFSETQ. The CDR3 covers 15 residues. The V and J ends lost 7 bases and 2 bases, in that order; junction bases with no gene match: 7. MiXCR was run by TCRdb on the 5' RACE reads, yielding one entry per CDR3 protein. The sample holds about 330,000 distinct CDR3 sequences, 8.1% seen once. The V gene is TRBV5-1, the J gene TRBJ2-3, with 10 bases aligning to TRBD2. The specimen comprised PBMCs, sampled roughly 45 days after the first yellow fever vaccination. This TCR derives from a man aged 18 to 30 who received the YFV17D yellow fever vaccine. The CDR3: CASSTLAGVTDTQYF. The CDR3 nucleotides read TGCGCCAGCTCAACCCTAGCGGGGGTCACAGATACGCAGTATTTT.